The TCR beta chain described here comes from a study of blood T cell repertoires in COVID-19. In the study overall: From the United States, Italy and Spain came samples of acute and convalescent COVID-19.

Each recovered donor of Cohort 3 presented with two negative PCRs, clearance, or symptom resolution. CDR1 is KGHSH and CDR2 is LQKENI in the germline V gene. The CDR3 sequence is 15 residues long. V shed 3 bases and J shed 0 bases, with 9 bases lying between them. This table comes from immunoSEQ multiplex PCR, and its TCRdb copy is limited to in-frame clones, with some not included. The profile shows roughly 310,000 clones, roughly 90% of them singletons. This clonotype was obtained from a man aged 55 to 70 who had recovered from COVID-19. Sequenced sample: PBMCs or T cells enriched from blood (not recorded which). This rearrangement joins TRBV18 to TRBJ1-3; a weak D match, TRBD1 (6 bases). CDR3 nucleotides: TGTGCCAGCTCACCGGGGGCGACCTCTGGAAACACCATATATTTT. Its translation: CASSPGATSGNTIYF.